The present T cell receptor beta chain was sequenced within a study of blood T cell repertoires in COVID-19. Across the whole study: In each case, the material was cDNA or gDNA derived from T cells, B-cell-depleted T cells, or PBMCs.

Libraries were prepared by immunoSEQ multiplex PCR; TCRdb keeps only in-frame clonotypes and omits some of them. The repertoire consists of 200,000 to 250,000 clones, with around 80% occurring once and the leading ten covering 15% to 20%. From germline, CDR1 is MNHEY and CDR2 SMNVEV (reference sequence). The CDR3 extends over 16 amino acids. Trimming shortened V by 1 base and J by 0 bases, and 13 bases separated the two germline ends. This TCR derives from a young man with active or convalescent COVID-19. Sequencing used peripheral blood. This chain links TRBV27 with TRBJ2-7; TRBD1 is a possible D gene (6 bases). The chain's CDR3 is CASSLWGQASSYEQYF. The DNA of the CDR3 is TGTGCCAGCAGTTTATGGGGGCAGGCCTCCTCCTACGAGCAGTACTTC.